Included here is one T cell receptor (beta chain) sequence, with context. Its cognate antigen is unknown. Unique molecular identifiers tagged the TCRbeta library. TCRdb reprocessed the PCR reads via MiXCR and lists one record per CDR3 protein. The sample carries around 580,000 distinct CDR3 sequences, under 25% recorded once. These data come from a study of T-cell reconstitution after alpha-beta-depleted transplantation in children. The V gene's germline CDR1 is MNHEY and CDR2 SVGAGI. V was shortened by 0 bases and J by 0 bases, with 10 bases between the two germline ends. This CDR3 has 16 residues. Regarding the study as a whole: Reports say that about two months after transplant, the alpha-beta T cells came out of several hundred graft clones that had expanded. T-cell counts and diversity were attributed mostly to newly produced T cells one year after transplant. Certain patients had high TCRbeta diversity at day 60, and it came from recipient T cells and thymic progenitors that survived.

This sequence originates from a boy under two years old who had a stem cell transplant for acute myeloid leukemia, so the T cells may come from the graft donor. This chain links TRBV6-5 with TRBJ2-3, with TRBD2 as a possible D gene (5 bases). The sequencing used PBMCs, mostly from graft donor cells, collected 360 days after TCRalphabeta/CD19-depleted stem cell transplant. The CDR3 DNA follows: TGTGCCAGCAGTTACTCTTGGGGAGCCAGCACAGATACGCAGTATTTT. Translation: CASSYSWGASTDTQYF.